These 17 T cell receptor beta chains were sequenced from one sample in a study of response to subunit inactivated influenza vaccine. Via MiXCR, TCRdb re-called the RT-PCR reads, giving one row per CDR3 protein. The repertoire has about 700,000 distinct CDR3 sequences, approximately 15% of them found once; the top ten carry 6% to 8%. The input for sequencing was PBMCs from blood, taken 14 days before vaccination. The source of these receptors is a man aged 50-60 years who received an inactivated influenza vaccine.

The V gene is TRBV24-1, the J gene TRBJ2-2; D gene unclear. V lost 3 bases, J lost 4 bases, and 14 bases lay in between. The CDR3 has 16 amino acids. Per the germline V gene, CDR1 is KGHDR and CDR2 is SFDVKD. The CDR3 loop reads CATSDHSRDGTGELFF. In nucleotides, the CDR3 is TGTGCCACCAGTGATCACTCAAGGGATGGCACCGGGGAGCTGTTTTTT.

V usage is TRBV6-9 and J usage is TRBJ2-7; 15 positions agree with TRBD2. CDR1 MNHGY and CDR2 SVAAGI come from the germline V gene. J gave up 0 bases and V 4 bases, and 13 bases lay outside the gene matches. The CDR3 sequence is 20 residues long. The CDR3 sequence is CASSFKRGTSGGFRSYEQYF. The CDR3 DNA sequence: TGTGCCAGCAGTTTCAAGAGGGGGACTAGCGGGGGGTTCCGCTCCTACGAGCAGTACTTC.

At least ten counts were recorded for this clonotype. The chain couples TRBV5-1 to TRBJ1-6; 7 bases align to TRBD1. V shed 5 bases and J 5 bases; nucleotides not matched to a gene: 7. The germline V gene has CDR1 SGHRS and CDR2 YFSETQ. The CDR3 runs to 15 residues. The CDR3 sequence is CASRPPGTDNSPLHF. The CDR3 DNA is TGCGCCAGCAGGCCTCCCGGGACAGATAATTCACCCCTCCACTTT. Supplemented by reference TRBV5-1 and TRBJ1-6, the full variable domain reads KAGVTQTPRYLIKTRGQQVTLSCSPISGHRSVSWYQQTPGQGLQFLFEYFSETQRNKGNFPGRFSGRQFSNSRSEMNVSTLELGDSALYLCASRPPGTDNSPLHFGNGTRLTVT.

The CDR3 sequence: CASTVQGGRTEAFF. CDR3 coding DNA: TGTGCCAGCACAGTCCAAGGGGGCAGGACTGAAGCTTTCTTT. The J gene is TRBJ1-1, the V gene TRBV6-1, with TRBD1 matching over 7 bases. The junction had 10 bases not matched to a gene; V was cut back by 7 bases and J by 5 bases. The CDR3 has 14 amino acids. Germline lookup yields CDR1 MNHNS and CDR2 SASEGT.

This clonotype was seen only a few times. The chain carries TRBV20-1 and TRBJ2-7; 8 nucleotides line up with TRBD2. Looked up from germline, CDR1 is DFQATT and CDR2 is SNEGSKA (reference sequence). This CDR3 has 12 residues. The J segment lost 5 bases and the V segment lost 8 bases, leaving 8 bases of the junction unmatched. CDR3 sequence reads: CSPGGRFDEQYF. The CDR3 DNA sequence: TGCAGTCCCGGCGGGAGGTTCGACGAGCAGTACTTC.

This clonotype was recorded a few times. The rearrangement links TRBV20-1 to TRBJ2-5, with 7 nucleotides matching TRBD2. The CDR3 sequence is 15 residues long. CDR1 and CDR2 (germline): DFQATT, SNEGSKA (reference sequence). The ends lost 2 bases at V and 5 bases at J; junction bases unmatched: 11. CDR3 residues: CSARFDETSWETQYF. CDR3 bases: TGCAGTGCTAGATTCGACGAGACTAGCTGGGAGACCCAGTACTTC.

This clonotype was detected a few times. The V call is TRBV29-1, the J call TRBJ1-5; D is unclear. Germline V CDR1 and CDR2: SQVTM, ANQGSEA. Between the trimmed V and J ends, which lost 4 bases and 4 bases, there was a span of 14 bases. The CDR3 length is 14 residues. CDR3 residues: CSVAPSGVNQPQHF. Here the CDR3 DNA reads TGCAGCGTTGCCCCTAGTGGGGTAAATCAGCCCCAGCATTTT.

CDR3 amino acids: CASSTAGSGSNEQFF. The CDR3 coding sequence is TGTGCCAGTAGTACTGCCGGGTCAGGGTCGAATGAGCAGTTCTTC. V and J are TRBV19 and TRBJ2-1, with D perhaps TRBD1 (5 bases). Germline CDR1 and CDR2: LNHDA and SQIVND (reference sequence). The CDR3 runs to 15 residues. The ends were cut back, 4 bases at V and 7 bases at J, with 17 bases in the middle.

This clonotype was observed many times. This rearrangement joins TRBV5-1 to TRBJ2-3; 10 bases agree with TRBD2. After removal of 4 bases from V and 3 bases from J, the junction contained 8 bases not matched to a gene. The CDR3 has 16 residues. CDR1 is SGHRS, CDR2 YFSETQ, per germline. This CDR3 reads CASSPGLAETTDTQYF. The CDR3 DNA reads as TGCGCCAGCAGCCCCGGACTAGCGGAAACTACAGATACGCAGTATTTT.

V gene TRBV7-2 combines with J gene TRBJ1-1; no reliable D call. Trimming took 5 bases from V and 4 from J, leaving 14 bases between them. The V gene's germline CDR1 is SGHTA and CDR2 FQGNSA. The CDR3 length is 14 residues. CDR3 amino acids: CASSPMIGGTEAFF. The CDR3 coding sequence is TGTGCCAGCAGCCCCATGATCGGTGGCACTGAAGCTTTCTTT. Together with reference TRBV7-2 and TRBJ1-1, the CDR3 gives the full variable domain: GAGVSQSPSNKVTEKGKDVELRCDPISGHTALYWYRQSLGQGLEFLIYFQGNSAPDKSGLPSDRFSAERTGGSVSTLTIQRTQQEDSAVYLCASSPMIGGTEAFFGQGTRLTVV.

This CDR3 reads CASGTSREGGSYGYTF. The CDR3 region has the DNA TGTGCCAGCGGGACCTCCAGGGAGGGGGGAAGCTATGGCTACACCTTC. This rearrangement joins TRBV6-1 to TRBJ1-2, with D maybe TRBD1 (6 bases). Germline CDR1 reads MNHNS; CDR2 reads SASEGT. With 8 bases removed from V and 4 bases from J, the gap between germline ends came to 23 bases. This CDR3 has 16 residues.

The chain links TRBV13 to TRBJ2-5; 7 positions match TRBD1. CDR1 PRHDT and CDR2 FYEKMQ come from the germline V gene (reference sequence). The CDR3 totals 17 residues. V lost 5 bases, J lost 1 base, and 13 bases stayed unmatched. The CDR3 DNA follows: TGTGCCAGCAGCCTTCCGAGTATACAGGGGCCCCAAGAGACCCAGTACTTC. Translating it yields CASSLPSIQGPQETQYF.

The V call is TRBV5-1, the J call TRBJ1-2, with D unresolved. The CDR3 loop spans 13 amino acids. CDR1 and CDR2 (germline): SGHRS, YFSETQ. V lost 4 bases and J lost 4, with 11 bases in between. The CDR3 nucleotides read TGCGCCAGCAGCGTGCAGGATCGCTATGGCTACACCTTC. Encoded protein: CASSVQDRYGYTF.

The rearrangement links TRBV4-1 to TRBJ2-5; D may correspond to TRBD1 or TRBD2 (5 bases each). The CDR3 loop spans 13 amino acids. The germline V and J ends were trimmed by 1 base and 4 bases, with 7 bases remaining between them. Germline V gene lookup returns CDR1 MGHRA and CDR2 YSYEKL. The CDR3 DNA sequence: TGCGCCAGCAGCCAAGCGGGACCAGAGACCCAGTACTTC. Translated: CASSQAGPETQYF.

This clonotype was counted a few times. This chain links TRBV6-1 with TRBJ1-1, with no clear D. The CDR3 extends over 14 amino acids. V lost 6 bases, J lost 3 bases, and 14 bases lay in between. CDR1 is MNHNS and CDR2 is SASEGT in the germline V gene. The CDR3, as DNA: TGTGCCAGCAGCACTCAGGACCGCGACACTGAAGCTTTCTTT. Its protein is CASSTQDRDTEAFF.

This rearrangement joins TRBV5-1 to TRBJ2-1; D unclear. CDR1 is SGHRS, CDR2 YFSETQ, per germline. V dropped 0 bases and J dropped 6 bases, with 10 bases sitting between them. The CDR3 covers 14 residues. The CDR3 spells CASSLDSISNEQFF. The DNA for the CDR3 is TGCGCCAGCAGCTTGGACAGTATAAGCAATGAGCAGTTCTTC.

This clonotype turned up a few times. V gene TRBV18 combines with J gene TRBJ1-5; maybe TRBD1 (6 bases). Germline V gene lookup returns CDR1 KGHSH and CDR2 LQKENI. Trimming pared 2 bases from V and 6 bases from J, leaving 17 bases between. CDR3 length: 16 amino acids. The CDR3 protein is CASSPTAQGDTQPQHF. As DNA, the CDR3 is TGTGCCAGCTCACCAACTGCACAGGGTGATACTCAGCCCCAGCATTTT.